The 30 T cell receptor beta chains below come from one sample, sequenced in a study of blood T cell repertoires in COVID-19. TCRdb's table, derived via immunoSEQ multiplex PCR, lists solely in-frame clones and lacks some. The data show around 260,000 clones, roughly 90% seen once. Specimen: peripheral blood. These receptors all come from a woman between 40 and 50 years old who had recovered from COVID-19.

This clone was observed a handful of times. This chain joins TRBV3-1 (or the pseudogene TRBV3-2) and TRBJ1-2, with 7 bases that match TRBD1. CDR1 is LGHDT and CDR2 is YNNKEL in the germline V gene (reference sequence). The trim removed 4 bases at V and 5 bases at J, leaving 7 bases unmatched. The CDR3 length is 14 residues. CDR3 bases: TGTGCCAGCAGCCTACGGGACAGCCTGTATGGCTACACCTTC. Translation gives CASSLRDSLYGYTF.

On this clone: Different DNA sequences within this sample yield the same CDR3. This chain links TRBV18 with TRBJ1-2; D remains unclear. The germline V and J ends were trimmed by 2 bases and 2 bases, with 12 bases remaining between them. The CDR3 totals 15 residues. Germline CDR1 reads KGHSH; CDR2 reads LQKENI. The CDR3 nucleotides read TGTGCCAGCTCACCAGGAGGTCCTGGGAACTATGGCTACACCTTC. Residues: CASSPGGPGNYGYTF.

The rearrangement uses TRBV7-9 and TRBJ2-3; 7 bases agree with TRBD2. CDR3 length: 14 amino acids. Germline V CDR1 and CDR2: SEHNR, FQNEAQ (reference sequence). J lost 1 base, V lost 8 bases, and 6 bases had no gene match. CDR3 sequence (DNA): TGTGCCAGCGGGGCTAGCGGACGCACAGATACGCAGTATTTT. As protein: CASGASGRTDTQYF. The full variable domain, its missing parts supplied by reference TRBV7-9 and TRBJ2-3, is DTGVSQNPRHKITKRGQNVTFRCDPISEHNRLYWYRQTLGQGPEFLTYFQNEAQLEKSRLLSDRFSAERPKGSFSTLEIQRTEQGDSAMYLCASGASGRTDTQYFGPGTRLTVL.

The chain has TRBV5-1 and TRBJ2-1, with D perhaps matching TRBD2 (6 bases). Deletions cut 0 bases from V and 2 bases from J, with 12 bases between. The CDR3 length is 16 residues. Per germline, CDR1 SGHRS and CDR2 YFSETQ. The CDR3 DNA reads TGCGCCAGCAGCTTGGCGCCGGGGGACCCCTACAATGAGCAGTTCTTC. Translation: CASSLAPGDPYNEQFF.

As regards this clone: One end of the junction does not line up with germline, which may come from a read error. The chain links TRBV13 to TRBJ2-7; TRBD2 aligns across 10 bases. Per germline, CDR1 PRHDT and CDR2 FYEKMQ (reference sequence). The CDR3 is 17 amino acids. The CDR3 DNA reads TGTGCCAGCAGCCTAGGAGGACTAGCGGTGGGTGGCGACGAGCAGTACTTC. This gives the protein CASSLGGLAVGGDEQYF.

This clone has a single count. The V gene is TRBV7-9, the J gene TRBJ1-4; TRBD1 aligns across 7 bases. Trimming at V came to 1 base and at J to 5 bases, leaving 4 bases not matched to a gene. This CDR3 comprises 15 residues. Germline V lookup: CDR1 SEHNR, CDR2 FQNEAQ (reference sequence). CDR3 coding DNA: TGTGCCAGCAGCTTAGGCGGGACAGCGAATGAAAAACTGTTTTTT. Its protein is CASSLGGTANEKLFF.

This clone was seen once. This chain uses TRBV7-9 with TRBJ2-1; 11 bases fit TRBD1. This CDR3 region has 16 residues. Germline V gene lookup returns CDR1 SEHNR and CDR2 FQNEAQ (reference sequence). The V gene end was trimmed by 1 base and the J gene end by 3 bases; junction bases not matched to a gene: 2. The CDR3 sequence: CASSLVGQGDYNEQFF. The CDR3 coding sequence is TGTGCCAGCAGCTTAGTGGGACAGGGGGACTACAATGAGCAGTTCTTC.

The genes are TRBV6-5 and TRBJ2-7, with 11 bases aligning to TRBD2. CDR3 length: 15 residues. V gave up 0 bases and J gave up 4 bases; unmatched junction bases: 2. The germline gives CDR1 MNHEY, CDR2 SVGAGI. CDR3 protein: CASSYSRTSGYEQYF. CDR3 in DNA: TGTGCCAGCAGTTACTCCAGGACTAGCGGGTACGAGCAGTACTTC.

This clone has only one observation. The CDR3 DNA is TGTGCCAGCAACGTGCACGGGACAGCTAACACTGAAGCTTTCTTT. This codes for CASNVHGTANTEAFF. This chain joins TRBV28 and TRBJ1-1, with 7 positions matching TRBD1. Per the germline V gene, CDR1 is MDHEN and CDR2 is SYDVKM. The CDR3 has 15 amino acids. V trimming: 7 bases; J trimming: 2 bases; junction bases outside the gene matches: 10.

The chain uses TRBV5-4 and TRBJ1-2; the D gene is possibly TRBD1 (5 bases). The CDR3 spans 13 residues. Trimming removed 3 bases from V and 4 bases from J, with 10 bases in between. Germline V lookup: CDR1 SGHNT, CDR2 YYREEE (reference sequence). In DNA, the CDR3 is TGTGCCAGCAGCTCGACAGACTTCTATGGCTACACCTTC. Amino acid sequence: CASSSTDFYGYTF. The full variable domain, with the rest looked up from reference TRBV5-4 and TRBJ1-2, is ETGVTQSPTHLIKTRGQQVTLRCSSQSGHNTVSWYQQALGQGPQFIFQYYREEENGRGNFPPRFSGLQFPNYSSELNVNALELDDSALYLCASSSTDFYGYTFGSGTRLTVV.

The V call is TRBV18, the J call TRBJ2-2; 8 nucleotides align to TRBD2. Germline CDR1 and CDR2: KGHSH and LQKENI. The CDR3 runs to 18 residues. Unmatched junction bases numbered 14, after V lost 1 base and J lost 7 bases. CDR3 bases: TGTGCCAGCTCACCACGAGTAGCGGGACCGGACGGGGGCGGGGAGCTGTTTTTT. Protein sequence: CASSPRVAGPDGGGELFF.

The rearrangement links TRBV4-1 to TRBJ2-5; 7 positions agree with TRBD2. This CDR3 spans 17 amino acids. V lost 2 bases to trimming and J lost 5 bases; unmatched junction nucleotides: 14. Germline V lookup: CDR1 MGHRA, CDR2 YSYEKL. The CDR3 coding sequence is TGCGCCAGCAGCCAACCATCAGACGGGCGGGAGAAGGAGACCCAGTACTTC. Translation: CASSQPSDGREKETQYF.

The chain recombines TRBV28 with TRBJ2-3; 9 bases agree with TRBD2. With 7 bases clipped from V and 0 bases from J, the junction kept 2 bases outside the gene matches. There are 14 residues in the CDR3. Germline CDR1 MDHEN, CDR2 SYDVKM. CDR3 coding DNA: TGTGCCAGCACACTAGCGGGTAGCACAGATACGCAGTATTTT. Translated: CASTLAGSTDTQYF.

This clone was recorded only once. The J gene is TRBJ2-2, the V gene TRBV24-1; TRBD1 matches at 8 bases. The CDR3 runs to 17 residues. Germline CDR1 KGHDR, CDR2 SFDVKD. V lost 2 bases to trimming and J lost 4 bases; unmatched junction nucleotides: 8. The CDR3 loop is CATSDYPGTGVTGELFF. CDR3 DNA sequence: TGTGCCACCAGTGATTACCCCGGGACAGGAGTCACCGGGGAGCTGTTTTTT.

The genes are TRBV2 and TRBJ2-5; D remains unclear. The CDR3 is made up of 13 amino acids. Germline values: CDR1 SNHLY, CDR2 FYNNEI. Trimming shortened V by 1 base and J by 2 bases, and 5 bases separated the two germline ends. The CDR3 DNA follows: TGTGCCAGCAGTGAAGTCCCACAAGAGACCCAGTACTTC. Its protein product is CASSEVPQETQYF. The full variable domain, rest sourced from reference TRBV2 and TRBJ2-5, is EPEVTQTPSHQVTQMGQEVILRCVPISNHLYFYWYRQILGQKVEFLVSFYNNEISEKSEIFDDQFSVERPDGSNFTLKIRSTKLEDSAMYFCASSEVPQETQYFGPGTRLLVL.

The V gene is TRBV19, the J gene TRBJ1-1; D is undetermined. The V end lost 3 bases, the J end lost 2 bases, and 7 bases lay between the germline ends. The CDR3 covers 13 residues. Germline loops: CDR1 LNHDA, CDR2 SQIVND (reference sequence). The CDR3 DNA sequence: TGTGCCAGTAGTATGGGAGGAAACACTGAAGCTTTCTTT. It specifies CASSMGGNTEAFF. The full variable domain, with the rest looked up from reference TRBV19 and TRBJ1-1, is DGGITQSPKYLFRKEGQNVTLSCEQNLNHDAMYWYRQDPGQGLRLIYYSQIVNDFQKGDIAEGYSVSREKKESFPLTVTSAQKNPTAFYLCASSMGGNTEAFFGQGTRLTVV.

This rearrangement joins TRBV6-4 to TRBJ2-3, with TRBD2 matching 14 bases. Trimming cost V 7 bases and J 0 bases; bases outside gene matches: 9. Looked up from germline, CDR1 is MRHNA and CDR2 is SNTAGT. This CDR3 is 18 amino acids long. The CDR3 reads CASIIGTSGSPSTDTQYF. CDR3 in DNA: TGTGCCAGCATCATTGGGACTAGCGGGAGCCCTAGCACAGATACGCAGTATTTT.

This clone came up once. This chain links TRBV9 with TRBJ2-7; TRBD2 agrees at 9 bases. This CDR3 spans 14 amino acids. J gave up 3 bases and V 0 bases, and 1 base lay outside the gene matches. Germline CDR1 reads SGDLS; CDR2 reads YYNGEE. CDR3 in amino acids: CASSVEAGGYEQYF. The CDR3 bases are TGTGCCAGCAGCGTAGAAGCGGGAGGCTACGAGCAGTACTTC. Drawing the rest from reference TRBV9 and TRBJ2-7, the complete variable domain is DSGVTQTPKHLITATGQRVTLRCSPRSGDLSVYWYQQSLDQGLQFLIQYYNGEERAKGNILERFSAQQFPDLHSELNLSSLELGDSALYFCASSVEAGGYEQYFGPGTRLTVT.

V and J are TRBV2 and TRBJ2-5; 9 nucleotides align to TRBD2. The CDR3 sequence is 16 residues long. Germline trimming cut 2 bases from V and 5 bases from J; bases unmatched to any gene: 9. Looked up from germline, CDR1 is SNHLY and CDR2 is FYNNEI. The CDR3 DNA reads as TGTGCCAGCAGTGAAAGGAGTAGCGGGAGCCTGGAGACCCAGTACTTC. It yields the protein CASSERSSGSLETQYF. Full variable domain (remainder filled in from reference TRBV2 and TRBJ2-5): EPEVTQTPSHQVTQMGQEVILRCVPISNHLYFYWYRQILGQKVEFLVSFYNNEISEKSEIFDDQFSVERPDGSNFTLKIRSTKLEDSAMYFCASSERSSGSLETQYFGPGTRLLVL.

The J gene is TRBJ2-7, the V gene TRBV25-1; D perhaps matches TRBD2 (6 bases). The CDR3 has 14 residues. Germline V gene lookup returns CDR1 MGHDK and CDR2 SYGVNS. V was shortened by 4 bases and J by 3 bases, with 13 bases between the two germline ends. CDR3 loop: CASSVGTGVYEQYF. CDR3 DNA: TGTGCCAGCAGTGTTGGGACTGGGGTCTACGAGCAGTACTTC.

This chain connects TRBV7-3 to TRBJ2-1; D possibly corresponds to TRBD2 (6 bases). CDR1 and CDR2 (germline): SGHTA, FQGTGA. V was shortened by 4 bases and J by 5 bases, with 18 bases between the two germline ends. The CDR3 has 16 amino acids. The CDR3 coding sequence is TGTGCCAGCAGCTCAGCAGCGGCGGGAAGTGACAATGAGCAGTTCTTC. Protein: CASSSAAAGSDNEQFF.

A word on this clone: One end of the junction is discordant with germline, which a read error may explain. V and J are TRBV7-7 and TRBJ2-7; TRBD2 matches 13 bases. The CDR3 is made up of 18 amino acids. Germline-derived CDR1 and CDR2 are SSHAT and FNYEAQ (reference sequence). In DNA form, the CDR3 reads TGTGCTAGCAGCTTAGGACTAGCGGGAGCGACCGCTGGGGGCGAGCAGTACTTC. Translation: CASSLGLAGATAGGEQYF. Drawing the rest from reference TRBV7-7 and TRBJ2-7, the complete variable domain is GAGVSQSPRYKVTKRGQDVTLRCDPISSHATLYWYQQALGQGPEFLTYFNYEAQPDKSGLPSDRFSAERPEGSISTLTIQRTEQRDSAMYRCASSLGLAGATAGGEQYFGPGTRLTVT.

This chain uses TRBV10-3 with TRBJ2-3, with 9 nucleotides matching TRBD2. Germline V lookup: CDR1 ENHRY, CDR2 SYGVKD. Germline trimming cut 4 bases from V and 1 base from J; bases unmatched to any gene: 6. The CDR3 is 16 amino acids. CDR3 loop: CAISVDSGGGTDTQYF. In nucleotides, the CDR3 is TGTGCCATCAGTGTGGATAGCGGGGGTGGCACAGATACGCAGTATTTT.

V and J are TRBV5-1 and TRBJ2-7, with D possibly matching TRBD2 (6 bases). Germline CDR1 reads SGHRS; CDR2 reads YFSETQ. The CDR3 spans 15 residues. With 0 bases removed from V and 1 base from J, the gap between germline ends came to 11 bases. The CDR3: CASSLVLAKSYEQYF. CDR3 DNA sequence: TGCGCCAGCAGCTTGGTCCTAGCGAAATCCTACGAGCAGTACTTC.

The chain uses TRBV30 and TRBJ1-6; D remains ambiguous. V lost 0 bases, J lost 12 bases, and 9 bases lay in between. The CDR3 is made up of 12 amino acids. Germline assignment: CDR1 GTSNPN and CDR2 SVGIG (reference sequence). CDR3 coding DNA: TGTGCCTGGAGTGTAAAGGCGGGACCCCTCCACTTT. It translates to CAWSVKAGPLHF.

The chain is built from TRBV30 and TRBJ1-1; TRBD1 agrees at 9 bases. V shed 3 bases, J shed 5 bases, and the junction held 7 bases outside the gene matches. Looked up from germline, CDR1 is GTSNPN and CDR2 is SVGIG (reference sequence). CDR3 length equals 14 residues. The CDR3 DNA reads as TGTGCCTGGAGGGCGACAGGGGGGATTACTGAAGCTTTCTTT. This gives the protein CAWRATGGITEAFF. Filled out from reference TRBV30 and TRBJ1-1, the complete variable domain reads SQTIHQWPATLVQPVGSPLSLECTVEGTSNPNLYWYRQAAGRGLQLLFYSVGIGQISSEVPQNLSASRPQDRQFILSSKKLLLSDSGFYLCAWRATGGITEAFFGQGTRLTVV.

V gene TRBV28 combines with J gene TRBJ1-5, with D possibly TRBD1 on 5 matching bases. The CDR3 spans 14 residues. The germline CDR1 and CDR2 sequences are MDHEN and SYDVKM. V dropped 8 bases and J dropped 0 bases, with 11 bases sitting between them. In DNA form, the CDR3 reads TGTGCCAGCGTGCGGGGGGATAGCAATCAGCCCCAGCATTTT. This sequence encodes CASVRGDSNQPQHF. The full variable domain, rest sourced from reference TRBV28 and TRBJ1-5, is DVKVTQSSRYLVKRTGEKVFLECVQDMDHENMFWYRQDPGLGLRLIYFSYDVKMKEKGDIPEGYSVSREKKERFSLILESASTNQTSMYLCASVRGDSNQPQHFGDGTRLSIL.

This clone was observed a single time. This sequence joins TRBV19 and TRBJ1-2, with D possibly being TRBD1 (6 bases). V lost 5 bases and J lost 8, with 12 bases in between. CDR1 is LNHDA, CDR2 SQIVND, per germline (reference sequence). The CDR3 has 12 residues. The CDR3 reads CASSYREGGYTF. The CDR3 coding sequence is TGTGCCAGTAGTTACAGGGAGGGCGGCTACACCTTC.

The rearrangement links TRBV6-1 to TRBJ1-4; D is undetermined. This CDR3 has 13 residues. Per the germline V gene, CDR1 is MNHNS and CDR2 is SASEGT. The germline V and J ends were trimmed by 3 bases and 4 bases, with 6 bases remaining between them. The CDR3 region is CASSDLSNEKLFF. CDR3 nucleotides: TGTGCCAGCAGTGACCTCAGTAATGAAAAACTGTTTTTT.

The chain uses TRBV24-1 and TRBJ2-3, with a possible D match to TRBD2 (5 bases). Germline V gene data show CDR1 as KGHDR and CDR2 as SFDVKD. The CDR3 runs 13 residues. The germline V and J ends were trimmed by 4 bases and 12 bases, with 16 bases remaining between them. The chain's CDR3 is CATSEDGGTRQYF. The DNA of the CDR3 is TGTGCCACCAGTGAAGACGGAGGAACCCGTCAGTATTTT.